The clone carrying this T cell receptor (beta chain) has a handful of counts. What it binds is not known. This sample is drawn from a study of OX40 agonist ivuxolimab in advanced cancers. Whole-study results and caveats: Dosing at 0.1 to 3.0 mg/kg was accompanied by clonal expansion of CD4+ and CD8+ blood T cells by week 6.

CDR1 SEHNR and CDR2 FQNEAQ come from the germline V gene (reference sequence). The CDR3 covers 14 residues. The ends lost 3 bases at V and 7 bases at J; junction bases unmatched: 4. Assay used: immunoSEQ multiplex PCR; TCRdb lists only in-frame clones, some missing. The sample lists 32,000 or so clones; around 81% were seen once. Source: CD4+ or CD8+ T cells sorted from blood, taken in a trial of the OX40 agonist ivuxolimab. The TCR was taken from an adult with an advanced solid tumor such as melanoma, head and neck, liver or kidney cancer. The V and J genes are TRBV7-9 and TRBJ2-3, with 10 bases aligning to TRBD1. The CDR3 bases are TGTGCCAGCAGCTTGGGACAGGGGATGAATACGCAGTATTTT. It translates to CASSLGQGMNTQYF.